This TCR beta chain was sequenced during a study of identical twins (dated by TCRdb to the mid-2010s). Study-level background: TCR alpha and beta repertoires from monozygotic twins, unrelated adults of various ages and cord blood were deep-sequenced to test whether fetal clonotypes persist. Replicate twin experiments were performed at different times using different library preparation protocols to rule out contamination. Results the study describes overall, beyond this receptor: Invariant T cells such as MAIT and iNKT could partly confound zero-insertion analyses, although diverse VJ usage argued against such confounding for most clonotypes. Conclusions relied on cross-sectional statistical analysis, since the same donors could not be followed over many years. Compared with coincidental sharing between unrelated individuals, out-of-frame TCR alpha sequences shared between twins had an excess of sequences with low generation probability. Recombination models systematically underestimated out-of-frame TCR alpha sharing in monozygotic twins but agreed with sharing between unrelated individuals. In beta out-of-frame sequences, excess twin sharing was weaker, because having fewer shared sequences lowered the signal-to-noise ratio. Abundant cord blood beta clonotypes had fewer insertions, young adult naive repertoires showed a similar but weaker trend, and memory repertoires showed no such trend.

Libraries were made using 5' RACE. Sequencing instrument: Illumina HiSeq 2000. A universal primer binding site was introduced by template switching, and a unique molecular identifier was present in the final cDNA, enabling accurate counting of TCR cDNA molecules. First-strand cDNA for TCR alpha and beta chains was synthesized from specific primers in the conserved constant-segment region. Each cDNA library was double barcoded, with a SMART-Mk sample barcode plus Illumina barcodes, to control for contamination. Two successive PCR steps introduced TruSeq adapter sequences along with Illumina sample barcodes. Sequencing of the TCR alpha and beta cDNA libraries was done on the Illumina HiSeq platform using custom primers. On the study's bioinformatics: MiGEC was used to process raw reads and extract unique molecular identifiers, and MiXCR was used to find CDR3 positions. For each individual, recombination models were inferred using an EM algorithm with the repgenHMM and IGoR tools. The tcR package in R was used for shared clonotype analysis, with sharing normalized by the product of cloneset sizes. To study raw recombination free of thymic and clonal selection effects, out-of-frame nonproductive sequences were analyzed. TCRdb reworked the public reads: Q25 trimming with fastp, MiXCR clone assembly, productive beta chains retained. Rows with a matching CDR3 protein are joined into one entry that keeps the most common DNA and genes. TCRdb, not the original authors, processed these V and J calls. This sample gives 600,000 to 800,000 distinct CDR3 sequences in total; 20% to 25% of them show up just once. The top ten hold approximately 4.3% of the sample.

All donors were healthy Caucasians. Three pairs of female monozygotic twins, all aged 18 to 29 years, were included in the twin cohort. The RNA used for TCR libraries was isolated from peripheral blood mononuclear cells. The CDR3 sequence holds 13 residues, the cysteine and phenylalanine included. Only the CDR3 part of the read is kept: 39 bases, read in frame from the first base. V is pared back by 6 bases and J by 2 bases, with 14 bases lying between the germline termini. CDR1 DFQATT and CDR2 SNEGSKA were looked up in the germline V gene (reference sequence). This clonotype was counted between two and nine times. There is no known antigen for this receptor. No base quality values were provided; no much bigger clone lies one nucleotide off. This sample was also put to use in a study of T cells expressing NK-cell markers. As the second study states: About 8 donors provided sorted CD3+CD56+NKG2C+, CD3+CD56+NKG2C- and CD3+CD56-NKG2C+ T-cell subsets, whose TCR beta-chain repertoires were profiled. Among the eight sequenced donors, only one was HCMV-seronegative, while the other seven were HCMV-seropositive. To restrict sorting to alphabetaTCR-expressing T cells, an anti-gammadeltaTCR antibody was added in several experiments. In roughly 6 donors, the dominant CD3+CD56+NKG2C+ clonotypes were among the top 10 CD8+ clonotypes and accounted for about 1.0-7.5% of CD8+ T cells. Those dominant clonotypes were again the most abundant among CD3+CD56-NKG2C+ cells in a handful of donors, at roughly 28.3-60.1%. It remained unclear whether the expanded NKG2C-expressing T cell clones were specific for HCMV antigens. The study sequenced eight donors, all healthy volunteers chosen at random: three men and five women. A commercial ELISA kit detecting HCMV-specific IgG in serum was used to determine HCMV serostatus. Bulk peripheral blood T-cell repertoires were additionally sequenced from unsorted PBMC for several donors. Reads were demultiplexed and grouped by UMI with MIGEC, and clonotypes were assembled and quantified with MiTCR. To exclude erroneous sequences, any TCR cDNA sequence not supported by at least two reads was discarded. Downstream repertoire analysis used the tcR package, and clonotypes were matched across fractions by CDR3 nucleotide sequence plus V segment. VDJmatch was used to annotate antigen specificity against VDJdb, with one amino acid substitution in CDR3 permitted.

The receptor was isolated from a woman under 30 in good health. The chain uses TRBV20-1 and TRBJ2-7; the D gene could be either TRBD1 or TRBD2, each agreeing at 5 bases. Specimen: PBMCs. Here is the DNA: TGCAGTGCAAATCTTCGGGGCACCTACGAGCAGTACTTC. This is translated as CSANLRGTYEQYF.